These 25 T cell receptor beta chains were sequenced from one sample in a study of T cell repertoires in cytomegalovirus infection. TCRdb ran MiXCR on the reads and lists one entry per CDR3 protein. The sample shows fewer than 1,000,000 distinct CDR3 sequences, roughly 31% of them seen only once. These receptors are not linked to any known antigen. Here the sequenced sample was cultured CD8+ T cells from PBMCs, taken from culture after CMV antigen stimulation. The receptors shown here come from a human donor in good health (CMV status not recorded). Some clones in this sample may be carry-over from other donors' samples.

Remarks on this clonotype: A much larger clone differs from this one at a single base, so this may be a read error. The V call is TRBV7-2, the J call TRBJ2-5; maybe TRBD1 (5 bases). Germline CDR1 and CDR2: SGHTA and FQGNSA. Trimming removed 1 base from V and 2 bases from J, with 14 bases in between. The CDR3 is 16 residues long. CDR3 sequence (DNA): TGTGCCAGCAGCTTAGGCCAAAGTCAGGGTCAAGAGACCCAGTACTTC. Amino acids: CASSLGQSQGQETQYF.

In its sample, this clonotype was seen a few times. The chain links TRBV5-5 to TRBJ2-3; weak D call: TRBD2 (6 bases). The V gene lost 3 bases and the J gene lost 6 bases, with 17 bases spanning the gap. The CDR3 has 15 amino acids. Looked up from germline, CDR1 is SGHKS and CDR2 is YYEKEE (reference sequence). The CDR3 coding sequence is TGTGCCAGCAGCTCGGAGGGGTCCGTGAGGGATACGCAGTATTTT. Translating gives CASSSEGSVRDTQYF.

This chain uses TRBV4-1 with TRBJ2-5; 9 positions agree with TRBD1. The CDR3 length is 16 residues. In germline, CDR1 is MGHRA, CDR2 YSYEKL. Germline trimming cut 3 bases from V and 1 base from J; bases unmatched to any gene: 6. The CDR3 region is CASSHRTGDIQETQYF. The CDR3 DNA reads as TGCGCCAGCAGCCATCGGACAGGGGATATCCAAGAGACCCAGTACTTC.

For this clonotype: Being one base from a much bigger clone, this may be a read error. The chain uses TRBV7-8 and TRBJ1-2; 8 bases align to TRBD1. The CDR3 contains 17 residues. Germline-derived CDR1 and CDR2 are SGHVS and FQNEAQ. DNA of the CDR3: TGTACCAGCAGCCTAGCTTACTATACAGGGGGGGACTATGGCTACACCTTC. Translated: CTSSLAYYTGGDYGYTF.

This clonotype was detected a few times. The rearrangement joins TRBV7-9 to TRBJ2-6, with a weak D call TRBD1 (6 bases). Trimming left V 5 bases short and J 12 bases short, with 20 bases between. Germline V gives CDR1 SEHNR, CDR2 FQNEAQ (reference sequence). CDR3 length: 15 amino acids. CDR3 bases: TGTGCCAGCAGCCCGGAGACAGGAACCCCTCTCGTCCTGACTTTC. Translation: CASSPETGTPLVLTF.

Only a few counts were recorded for this clonotype. The chain recombines TRBV6-1 with TRBJ2-5; D is perhaps TRBD2 (5 bases). Germline CDR1 is MNHNS and CDR2 is SASEGT. V was shortened by 8 bases and J by 3 bases, with 13 bases between the two germline ends. This CDR3 has 13 residues. Here the CDR3 DNA reads TGTGCCAGCCCTGGCCCGGAGGAAGAGACCCAGTACTTC. Encoded protein: CASPGPEEETQYF.

Concerning this clonotype itself: A much larger clone lies one base from this, so it may be a read error. The chain carries TRBV6-6 and TRBJ2-3, with D possibly being TRBD2 (7 bases). The germline V and J ends were trimmed by 6 bases and 6 bases, with 22 bases remaining between them. The germline gives CDR1 MNHNY, CDR2 SVGAGI (reference sequence). The CDR3 runs 16 residues. CDR3 residues: CASSPLVGGPLDTQYF. The CDR3 DNA is TGTGCCAGCAGCCCCCTAGTGGGGGGGCCTTTGGATACGCAGTATTTT.

In this sample, this clonotype turned up a few times. Here the CDR3 DNA reads TGCGCCAGCAGTGAGGGACAGGGTAGACGTTCCTACAATGAGCAGTTCTTC. Its translation: CASSEGQGRRSYNEQFF. The chain employs TRBV10-1 and TRBJ2-1; 8 positions agree with TRBD1. V was clipped by 2 bases and J by 1 base; unmatched bases: 7. The CDR3 is made up of 17 amino acids. The germline gives CDR1 WNHNN, CDR2 SYGVQD (reference sequence).

Comment on this clonotype: A junction end diverges from the germline sequence, so it may reflect a read error. The chain joins TRBV7-6 to TRBJ1-1, with D tentatively TRBD1 (6 bases). Germline values: CDR1 SGHVS, CDR2 FNYEAQ. The CDR3 sequence is 11 residues long. CDR3 bases: TGTACCAGCAGCCAGGGGTCTGAAGCTTTCTTT. This sequence encodes CTSSQGSEAFF.

The V call is TRBV6-4, the J call TRBJ2-1; 9 nucleotides agree with TRBD2. Germline values: CDR1 MRHNA, CDR2 SNTAGT. J was trimmed by 4 bases and V by 0 bases; bases with no gene match: 4. The CDR3 runs 16 residues. CDR3 region: CASSDSLRGGYNEQFF. The CDR3 DNA is TGTGCCAGCAGTGACTCGTTGCGGGGGGGTTACAATGAGCAGTTCTTC.

The V gene is TRBV29-1, the J gene TRBJ2-7; TRBD2 might be the D (6 bases). The CDR3 consists of 13 residues. The V gene's germline CDR1 is SQVTM and CDR2 ANQGSEA. The V and J ends lost 1 base and 3 bases respectively, with 10 bases between them. The CDR3 region is CSVEGNSGYEQYF. DNA for the CDR3: TGCAGCGTTGAAGGGAATAGCGGCTACGAGCAGTACTTC.

The J gene is TRBJ1-1, the V gene TRBV27; tentatively, D is TRBD1 (5 bases). V dropped 8 bases and J dropped 7 bases, with 20 bases sitting between them. Germline V gene lookup returns CDR1 MNHEY and CDR2 SMNVEV (reference sequence). CDR3 length: 14 amino acids. CDR3 bases: TGTGCCAGCGAACCAAGTAGTCAGGGTGGTGAAGCTTTCTTT. Translating gives CASEPSSQGGEAFF.

This clonotype was counted between two and nine times. The chain recombines TRBV19 with TRBJ1-1, with D maybe TRBD1 (5 bases). The CDR3 has 12 amino acids. Trimming took 10 bases from V and 1 from J, leaving 10 bases between them. From germline, CDR1 is LNHDA and CDR2 SQIVND (reference sequence). CDR3 bases: TGTGCCATCTCCACAGGGAACACTGAAGCTTTCTTT. It specifies CAISTGNTEAFF.

The chain uses TRBV9 and TRBJ1-2; unclear D gene. Trimming removed 4 bases from V and 8 bases from J, with 18 bases in between. There are 14 residues in the CDR3. The germline V gene has CDR1 SGDLS and CDR2 YYNGEE. Here the CDR3 DNA reads TGTGCCAGCAGCCTCCTAGGCACGGCCCCCGGCTACACCTTC. Translation gives CASSLLGTAPGYTF.

The V and J genes are TRBV6-6 and TRBJ2-4, with D maybe TRBD1 (5 bases). The ends were cut back, 6 bases at V and 5 bases at J, with 20 bases in the middle. Germline V CDR1 and CDR2: MNHNY, SVGAGI (reference sequence). CDR3 length: 16 residues. The CDR3: CASRAIHRSWENIQYF. The CDR3 DNA reads as TGTGCCAGCAGGGCAATTCACAGGTCGTGGGAAAACATTCAGTACTTC.

J is TRBJ2-1 and V is TRBV12-3 or TRBV12-4; D is undetermined. V was shortened by 5 bases and J by 5 bases, with 13 bases between the two germline ends. The CDR3 runs to 14 residues. CDR3 amino acids: CASSPYQGNNEQFF. The CDR3 DNA follows: TGTGCCAGCAGTCCCTACCAAGGAAACAATGAGCAGTTCTTC.

The rearrangement links TRBV20-1 to TRBJ2-3; D is unclear. Trimming pared 5 bases from V and 1 base from J, leaving 16 bases between. This CDR3 region has 15 residues. Germline loops: CDR1 DFQATT, CDR2 SNEGSKA (reference sequence). The CDR3 loop reads CSAFSVALGTDTQYF. The CDR3 nucleotides are TGCAGTGCTTTCTCTGTCGCGTTGGGCACAGATACGCAGTATTTT.

The table lists this clonotype with many counts. The chain uses TRBV7-9 and TRBJ2-1, with 9 bases lining up with TRBD1. V dropped 6 bases and J dropped 5; count of bases not matched to a gene: 8. The CDR3 is 15 amino acids. From germline, CDR1 is SEHNR and CDR2 FQNEAQ (reference sequence). The CDR3 loop is CASSPRDREHNEQFF. The CDR3 coding sequence is TGTGCCAGCAGTCCCCGGGACAGGGAGCACAATGAGCAGTTCTTC.

In its sample, this clonotype was seen a few times. This sequence joins TRBV6-5 and TRBJ2-7; 8 positions match TRBD1. This CDR3 contains 20 residues. V was clipped by 2 bases and J by 2 bases; unmatched bases: 20. In germline, CDR1 is MNHEY, CDR2 SVGAGI. CDR3 in amino acids: CASSYLLGTPYRGTTYEQYV. As DNA, the CDR3 is TGTGCCAGCAGTTACCTCCTTGGCACCCCGTACAGGGGGACGACCTACGAGCAGTACGTC.

This clonotype was picked up a small number of times. The chain couples TRBV7-6 to TRBJ2-1; 14 bases fit TRBD2. V lost 5 bases, J lost 5 bases, and 5 bases stayed unmatched. Germline loops: CDR1 SGHVS, CDR2 FNYEAQ. This CDR3 comprises 16 residues. The DNA for the CDR3 is TGTGCCAGCAGCCCAGAGACTAGCGGGGGGGACAATGAGCAGTTCTTC. Protein: CASSPETSGGDNEQFF.

The V gene is TRBV28, the J gene TRBJ2-5; the D is unclear. Germline V gene sequence: CDR1 MDHEN, CDR2 SYDVKM. The CDR3 length is 15 residues. V was trimmed by 5 bases and J by 5 bases, leaving 18 bases between them. CDR3: CASSPPDINAETQYF. The DNA for the CDR3 is TGTGCCAGCAGTCCCCCTGACATTAACGCGGAGACCCAGTACTTC.

The chain combines TRBV12-3 or TRBV12-4 with TRBJ1-4; TRBD1 aligns across 8 bases. This CDR3 region has 15 residues. Trimming took 6 bases from V and 6 from J; bases not matched to a gene: 9. The CDR3: CASSPAGGEDEKLFF. For the CDR3, the DNA is TGTGCCAGCAGCCCTGCAGGGGGCGAGGATGAAAAACTGTTTTTT.

This clonotype was counted a few times. This chain links TRBV4-2 with TRBJ2-2; D gene uncertain. V gave up 1 base and J gave up 3 bases, with 6 bases separating them. The germline CDR1 and CDR2 sequences are LGHNA and YNFKEQ. The CDR3 runs to 14 residues. The CDR3 reads CASSQGLYTGELFF. As DNA, the CDR3 is TGTGCCAGCAGCCAAGGTCTCTACACCGGGGAGCTGTTTTTT.

Comment on this clonotype: With a much larger clone just one base away, this may be a read error. The CDR3 is CASSLAFWVSGANALTF. The CDR3 DNA is TGTGCCAGCAGCTTAGCGTTCTGGGTCTCTGGGGCCAACGCCCTGACTTTC. This chain connects TRBV7-8 to TRBJ2-6; a weak D match, TRBD1 (5 bases). Germline V CDR1 and CDR2: SGHVS, FQNEAQ. The CDR3 covers 17 residues.

The V and J genes are TRBV28 and TRBJ2-5, with 9 bases identical to TRBD1. Looked up from germline, CDR1 is MDHEN and CDR2 is SYDVKM. The V and J ends lost 5 bases and 2 bases, in that order; junction bases with no gene match: 6. The CDR3 is made up of 15 amino acids. In nucleotides, the CDR3 is TGTGCCAGCAGTCCCGGGACAGGGAAGCAAGAGACCCAGTACTTC. The encoded protein is CASSPGTGKQETQYF.